The present T cell receptor beta chain was sequenced within a study of neurological immune-mediated disorders. The cDNA was synthesized by means of template-switch 5'RACE, which was carried out with 10-nucleotide random UMIs. TCRdb analysed the 5' RACE reads with MiXCR anew, one entry per CDR3 protein. The table lists over 40,000 distinct CDR3 sequences, about 6% of them singletons. CDR3 length: 15 residues. Germline values: CDR1 SGHRS, CDR2 YFSETQ. V was clipped by 0 bases and J by 6 bases; unmatched bases: 6. This clonotype came up many times. The antigen remains unidentified. Study results and caveats: Private repertoires in all groups were suggested, as expanded clones shared no CDR3 amino acid sequences across subjects.

Volunteers from a blood bank in Maryland, USA, constituted the healthy controls. Libraries from sorted cells used roughly 1 million T cells (CD4+ or CD8+). This sequence joins TRBV5-1 and TRBJ2-7; 10 bases agree with TRBD2. Sequencing was performed on CD4+ T cells from blood. The source is a woman aged 40 to 55 in good health. The DNA for the CDR3 is TGCGCCAGCAGCTTGGGGTTAGTAGCGGGAGGCGAGCAGTACTTC. Protein sequence: CASSLGLVAGGEQYF.